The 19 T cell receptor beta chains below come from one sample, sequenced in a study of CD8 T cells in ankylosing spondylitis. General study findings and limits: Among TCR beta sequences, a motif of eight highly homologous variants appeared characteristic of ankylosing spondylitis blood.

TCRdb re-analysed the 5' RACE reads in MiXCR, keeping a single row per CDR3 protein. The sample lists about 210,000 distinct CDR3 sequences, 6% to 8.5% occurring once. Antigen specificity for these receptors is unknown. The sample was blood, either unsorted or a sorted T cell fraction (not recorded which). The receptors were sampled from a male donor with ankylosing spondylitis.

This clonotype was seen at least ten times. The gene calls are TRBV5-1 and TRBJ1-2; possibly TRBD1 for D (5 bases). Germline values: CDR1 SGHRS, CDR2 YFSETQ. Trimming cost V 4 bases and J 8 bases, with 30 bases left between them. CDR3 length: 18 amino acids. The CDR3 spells CASSLWISDESFRGGYTF. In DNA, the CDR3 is TGCGCCAGCAGCCTCTGGATCTCGGACGAGTCATTCCGGGGGGGCTACACCTTC.

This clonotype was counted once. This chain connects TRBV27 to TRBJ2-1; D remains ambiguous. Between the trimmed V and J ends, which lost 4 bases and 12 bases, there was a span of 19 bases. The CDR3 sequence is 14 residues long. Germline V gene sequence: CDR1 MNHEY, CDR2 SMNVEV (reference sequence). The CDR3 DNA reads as TGTGCCAGCAGTTCAAGCCTCCTCCTGGAGACGCAGTTCTTC. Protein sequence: CASSSSLLLETQFF.

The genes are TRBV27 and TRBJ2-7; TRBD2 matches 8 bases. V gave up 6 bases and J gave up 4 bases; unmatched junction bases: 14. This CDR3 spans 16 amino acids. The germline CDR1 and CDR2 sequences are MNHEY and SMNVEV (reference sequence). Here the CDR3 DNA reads TGTGCCAGCAGCCCCCACCCCGGACTAGCTGGGTACGAGCAGTACTTC. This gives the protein CASSPHPGLAGYEQYF.

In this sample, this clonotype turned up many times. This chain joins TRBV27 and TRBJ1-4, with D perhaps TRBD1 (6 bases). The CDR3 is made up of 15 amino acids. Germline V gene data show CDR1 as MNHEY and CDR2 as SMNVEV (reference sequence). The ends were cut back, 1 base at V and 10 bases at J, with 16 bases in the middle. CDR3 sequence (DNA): TGTGCCAGCAGTTTATTCGCCACGGCACAGGGAAAACTGTTTTTT. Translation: CASSLFATAQGKLFF.

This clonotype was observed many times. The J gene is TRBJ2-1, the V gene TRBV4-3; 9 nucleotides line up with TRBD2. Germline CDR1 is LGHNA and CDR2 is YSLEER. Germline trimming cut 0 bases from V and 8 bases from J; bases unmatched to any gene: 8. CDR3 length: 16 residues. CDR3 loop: CASSQDERGALDEQFF. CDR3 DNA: TGCGCCAGCAGCCAAGACGAGCGGGGGGCCCTGGATGAGCAGTTCTTC.

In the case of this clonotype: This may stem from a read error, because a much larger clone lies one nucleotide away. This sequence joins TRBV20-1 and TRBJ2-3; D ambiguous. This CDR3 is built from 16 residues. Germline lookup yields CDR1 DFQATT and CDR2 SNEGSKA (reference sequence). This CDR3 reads CCARELGVKETDTQYF. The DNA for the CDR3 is TGCTGTGCTAGGGAACTGGGTGTCAAAGAGACAGATACGCAGTATTTT.

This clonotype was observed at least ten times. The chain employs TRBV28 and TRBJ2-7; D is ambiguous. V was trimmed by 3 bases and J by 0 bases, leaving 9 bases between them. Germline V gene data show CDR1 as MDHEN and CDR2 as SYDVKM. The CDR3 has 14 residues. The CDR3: CASSFKGYSYEQYF. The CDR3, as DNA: TGTGCCAGCAGTTTTAAAGGTTACTCCTACGAGCAGTACTTC. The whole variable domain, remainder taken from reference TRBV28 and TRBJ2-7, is DVKVTQSSRYLVKRTGEKVFLECVQDMDHENMFWYRQDPGLGLRLIYFSYDVKMKEKGDIPEGYSVSREKKERFSLILESASTNQTSMYLCASSFKGYSYEQYFGPGTRLTVT.

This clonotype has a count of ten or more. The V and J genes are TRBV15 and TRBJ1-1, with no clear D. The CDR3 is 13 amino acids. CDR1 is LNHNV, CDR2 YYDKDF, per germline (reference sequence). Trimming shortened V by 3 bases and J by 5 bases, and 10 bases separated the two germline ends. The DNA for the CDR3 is TGTGCCACCAGCAGCGCATACCCGACTGAAGCTTTCTTT. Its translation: CATSSAYPTEAFF. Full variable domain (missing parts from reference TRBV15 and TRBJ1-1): DAMVIQNPRYQVTQFGKPVTLSCSQTLNHNVMYWYQQKSSQAPKLLFHYYDKDFNNEADTPDNFQSRRPNTSFCFLDIRSPGLGDTAMYLCATSSAYPTEAFFGQGTRLTVV.

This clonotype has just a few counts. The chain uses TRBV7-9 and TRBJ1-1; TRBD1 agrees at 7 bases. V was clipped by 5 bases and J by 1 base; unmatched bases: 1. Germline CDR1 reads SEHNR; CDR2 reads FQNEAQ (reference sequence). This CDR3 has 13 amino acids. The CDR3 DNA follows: TGTGCCAGCAGCCGACAGGGGAACACTGAAGCTTTCTTT. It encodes CASSRQGNTEAFF.

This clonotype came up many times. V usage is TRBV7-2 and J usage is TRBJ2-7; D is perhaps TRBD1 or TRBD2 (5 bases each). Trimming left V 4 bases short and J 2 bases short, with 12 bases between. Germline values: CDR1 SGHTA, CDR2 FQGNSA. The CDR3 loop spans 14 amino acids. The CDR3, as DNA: TGTGCCAGCAGCTACGGGACGTTCGCCTACGAGCAGTACTTC. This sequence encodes CASSYGTFAYEQYF.

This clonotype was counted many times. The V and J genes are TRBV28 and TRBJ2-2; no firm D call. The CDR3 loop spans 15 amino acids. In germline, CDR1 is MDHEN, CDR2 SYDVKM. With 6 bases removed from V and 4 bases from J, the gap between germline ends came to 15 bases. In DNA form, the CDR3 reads TGTGCCAGCAGCCCCCGACCCCGAGGCACCGGGGAGCTGTTTTTT. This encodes CASSPRPRGTGELFF.

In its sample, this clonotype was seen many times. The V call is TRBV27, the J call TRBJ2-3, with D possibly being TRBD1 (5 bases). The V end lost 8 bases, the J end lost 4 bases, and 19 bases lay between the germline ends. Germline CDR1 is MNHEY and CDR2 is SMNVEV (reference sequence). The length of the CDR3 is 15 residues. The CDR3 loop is CASRQILSTADTQYF. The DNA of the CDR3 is TGTGCCAGCCGACAGATCCTGAGCACAGCAGATACGCAGTATTTT.

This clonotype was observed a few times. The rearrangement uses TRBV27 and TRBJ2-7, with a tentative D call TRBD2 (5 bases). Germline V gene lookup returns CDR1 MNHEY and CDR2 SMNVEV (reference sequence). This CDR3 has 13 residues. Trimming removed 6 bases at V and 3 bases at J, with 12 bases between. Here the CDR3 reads CASRLTRIYEQYF. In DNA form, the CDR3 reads TGTGCCAGCAGATTAACTAGGATCTACGAGCAGTACTTC.

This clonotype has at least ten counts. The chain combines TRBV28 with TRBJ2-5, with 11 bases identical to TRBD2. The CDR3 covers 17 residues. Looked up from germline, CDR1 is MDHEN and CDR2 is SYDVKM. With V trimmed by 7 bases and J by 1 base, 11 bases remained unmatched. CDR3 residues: CASTQISGRGSQETQYF. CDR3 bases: TGTGCCAGCACCCAAATTAGCGGGAGGGGAAGCCAAGAGACCCAGTACTTC.

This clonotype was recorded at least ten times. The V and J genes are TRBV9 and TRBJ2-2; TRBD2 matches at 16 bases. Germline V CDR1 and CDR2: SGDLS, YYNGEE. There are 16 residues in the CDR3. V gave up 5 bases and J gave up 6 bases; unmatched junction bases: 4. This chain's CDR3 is CASSTGTSGGAGELFF. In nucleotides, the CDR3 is TGTGCCAGCAGTACCGGGACTAGCGGGGGGGCCGGGGAGCTGTTTTTT.

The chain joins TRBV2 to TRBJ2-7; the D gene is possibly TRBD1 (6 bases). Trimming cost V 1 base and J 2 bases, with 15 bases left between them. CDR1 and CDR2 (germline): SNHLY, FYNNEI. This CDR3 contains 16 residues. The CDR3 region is CASSEGMTGRTYEQYF. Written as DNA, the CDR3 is TGTGCCAGCAGTGAAGGGATGACAGGAAGGACCTACGAGCAGTACTTC.

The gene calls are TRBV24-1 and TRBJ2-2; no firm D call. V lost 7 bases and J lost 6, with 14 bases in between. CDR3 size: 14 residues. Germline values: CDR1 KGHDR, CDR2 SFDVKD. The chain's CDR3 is CATSATRHAGELFF. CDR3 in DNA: TGTGCCACCAGCGCGACCCGACACGCCGGGGAGCTGTTTTTT.

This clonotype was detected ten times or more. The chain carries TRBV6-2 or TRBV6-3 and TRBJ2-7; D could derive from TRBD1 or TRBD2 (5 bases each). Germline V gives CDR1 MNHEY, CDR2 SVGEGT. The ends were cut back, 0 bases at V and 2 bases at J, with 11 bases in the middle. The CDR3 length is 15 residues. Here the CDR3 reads CASSYSGDATYEQYF. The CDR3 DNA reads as TGTGCCAGCAGTTACTCTGGGGACGCCACCTACGAGCAGTACTTC.

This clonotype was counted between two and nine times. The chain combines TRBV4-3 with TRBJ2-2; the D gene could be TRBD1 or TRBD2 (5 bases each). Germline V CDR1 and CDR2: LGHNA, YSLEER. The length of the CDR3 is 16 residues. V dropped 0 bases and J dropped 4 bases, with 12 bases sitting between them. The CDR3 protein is CASSQDGTLGTGELFF. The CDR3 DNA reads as TGCGCCAGCAGCCAAGACGGGACCCTCGGCACCGGGGAGCTGTTTTTT.